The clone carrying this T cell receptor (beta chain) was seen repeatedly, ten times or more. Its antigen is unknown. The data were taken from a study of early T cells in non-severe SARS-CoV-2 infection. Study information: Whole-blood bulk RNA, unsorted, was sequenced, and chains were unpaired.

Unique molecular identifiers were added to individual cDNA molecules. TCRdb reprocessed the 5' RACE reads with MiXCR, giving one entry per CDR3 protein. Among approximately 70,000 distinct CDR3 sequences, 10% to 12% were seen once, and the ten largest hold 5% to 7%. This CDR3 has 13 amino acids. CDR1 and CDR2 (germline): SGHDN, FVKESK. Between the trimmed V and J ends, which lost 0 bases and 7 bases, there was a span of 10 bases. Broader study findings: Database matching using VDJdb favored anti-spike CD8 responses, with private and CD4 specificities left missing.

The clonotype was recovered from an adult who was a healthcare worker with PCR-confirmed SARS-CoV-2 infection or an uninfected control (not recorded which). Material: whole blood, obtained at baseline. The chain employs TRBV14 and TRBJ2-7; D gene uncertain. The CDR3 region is CASSQDLRMEQYF. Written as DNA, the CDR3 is TGTGCCAGCAGCCAAGATCTAAGGATGGAGCAGTACTTC.